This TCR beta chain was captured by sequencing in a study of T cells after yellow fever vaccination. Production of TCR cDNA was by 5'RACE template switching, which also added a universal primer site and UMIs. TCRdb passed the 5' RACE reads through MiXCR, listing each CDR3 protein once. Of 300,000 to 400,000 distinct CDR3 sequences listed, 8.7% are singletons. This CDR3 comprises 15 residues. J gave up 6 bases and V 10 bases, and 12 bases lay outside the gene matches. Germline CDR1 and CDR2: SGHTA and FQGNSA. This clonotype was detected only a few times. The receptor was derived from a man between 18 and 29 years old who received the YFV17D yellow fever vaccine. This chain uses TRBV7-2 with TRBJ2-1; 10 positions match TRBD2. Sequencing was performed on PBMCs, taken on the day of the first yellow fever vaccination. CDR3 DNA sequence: TGTGCCATAAACCAAACGGGACTAGCGTTCAATGAGCAGTTCTTC. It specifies CAINQTGLAFNEQFF.